A selection of T cell receptor beta chains follows, all from one sample in a study of blood T cell repertoires in COVID-19. Some clones are missing from TCRdb's copy, which holds only in-frame ones; the method was immunoSEQ multiplex PCR. The sample lists 140,000 to 150,000 clones, roughly 85% occurring once. Source material: peripheral blood. Every receptor here comes from a human donor with acute or convalescent COVID-19. The donor label of this sample is uncertain. CDR3s include the opening cysteine and the closing phenylalanine or tryptophan. A D gene is named only where the DNA matches it firmly. For some rows the clone size is stated as once, few or many, or as a class when expanded; others skip it.

V,J,size,length,D,CDR3,DNA
TRBV14,TRBJ2-5,-,15,-,CASSQVSGSRETQYF,TGTGCCAGCAGCCAAGTCAGTGGGTCGAGGGAGACCCAGTACTTC
TRBV3-1/TRBV3-2,TRBJ1-4,-,14,-,CASSHVPHNEKLFF,TGTGCCAGCAGCCATGTTCCCCATAATGAAAAACTGTTTTTT
TRBV11-2,TRBJ1-2,-,14,-,CASSLEQGGYGYTF,TGTGCCAGCAGCTTAGAGCAGGGAGGTTATGGCTACACCTTC
TRBV5-4,TRBJ1-2,-,15,TRBD1,CASSLGPDRGYGYTF,TGTGCCAGCAGCTTGGGTCCGGACAGGGGTTATGGCTACACCTTC
TRBV19,TRBJ2-7,-,15,-,CASSPAGTDSYEQYF,TGTGCCAGTAGTCCCGCCGGGACTGACTCCTACGAGCAGTACTTC
TRBV25-1,TRBJ1-2,-,13,TRBD1,CASATGQGRGYTF,TGTGCCAGCGCTACAGGACAGGGCAGGGGCTACACCTTC
TRBV5-1,TRBJ2-1,-,19,TRBD2,CASSLSLAGGFPQGDEQFF,TGCGCCAGCAGCTTGTCTCTAGCGGGGGGTTTCCCACAGGGCGATGAGCAGTTCTTC
TRBV19,TRBJ2-5,once,13,TRBD2,CASKSGERETQYF,TGTGCCAGTAAAAGCGGGGAACGGGAGACCCAGTACTTC
TRBV7-9,TRBJ1-6,-,16,TRBD1,CASILQGAAENSPLHF,TGTGCCAGCATCCTACAGGGGGCGGCGGAAAATTCACCCCTCCACTTT
TRBV27,TRBJ1-5,-,14,-,CASSPLGARQPQHF,TGTGCCAGCAGCCCACTGGGGGCGCGTCAGCCCCAGCATTTT
TRBV29-1,TRBJ1-1,-,13,-,CSAAQGYDTEAFF,TGCAGCGCCGCACAGGGTTACGACACTGAAGCTTTCTTT
TRBV12-5,TRBJ2-3,-,15,TRBD1,CASGQGQGSTDTQYF,TGTGCTAGTGGTCAGGGACAGGGTAGCACAGATACGCAGTATTTT
TRBV30,TRBJ1-2,-,16,TRBD1,CAWSRPGTDQNYGYTF,TGTGCCTGGAGTCGCCCAGGGACAGACCAAAACTATGGCTACACCTTC
TRBV4-1,TRBJ2-6,-,15,-,CASSRDSAGANVLTF,TGCGCCAGCAGCCGCGACAGTGCTGGGGCCAACGTCCTGACTTTC
TRBV5-1,TRBJ1-6,-,15,-,CASSQSSSYNSPLHF,TGCGCCAGCAGCCAGTCTAGCTCCTATAATTCACCCCTCCACTTT
TRBV5-4,TRBJ2-1,-,15,TRBD2,CASSFPGGGGNEQFF,TGTGCCAGCAGCTTCCCCGGGGGGGGCGGGAATGAGCAGTTCTTC
TRBV7-2,TRBJ1-2,-,12,-,CASSFNRNGYTF,TGTGCCAGCAGCTTTAACAGGAACGGCTACACCTTC
TRBV7-2,TRBJ1-2,-,14,TRBD1,CASSPRQGEDGYTF,TGTGCCAGCAGCCCAAGACAGGGGGAAGATGGCTACACCTTC
TRBV3-1/TRBV3-2,TRBJ2-5,-,13,-,CASSPPFQETQYF,TGTGCCAGCAGCCCCCCCTTCCAAGAGACCCAGTACTTC
TRBV30,TRBJ2-3,-,14,TRBD2,CALSTSGVTDTQYF,TGTGCCTTATCGACTAGCGGGGTCACAGATACGCAGTATTTT
TRBV5-1,TRBJ1-1,-,12,-,CASSLERAEAFF,TGCGCCAGCAGCTTGGAGAGGGCTGAAGCTTTCTTT
TRBV5-1,TRBJ2-7,-,15,TRBD1,CASSADREFTYEQYF,TGCGCCAGCAGTGCCGACAGGGAATTCACCTACGAGCAGTACTTC
TRBV19,TRBJ1-4,-,15,TRBD1,CASSIYEGARGKLFF,TGTGCCAGTAGTATATACGAGGGGGCGCGGGGAAAACTGTTTTTT
TRBV3-1/TRBV3-2,TRBJ1-2,-,15,TRBD1,CASSQQVTGGDGYTF,TGTGCCAGCAGCCAACAAGTGACAGGGGGCGACGGCTACACCTTC
TRBV6-1,TRBJ2-5,-,16,TRBD2,CASSDSAGALQETQYF,TGTGCCAGCAGTGATTCAGCGGGAGCCTTGCAAGAGACCCAGTACTTC
TRBV30,TRBJ1-2,-,11,-,CAWSSIYGYTF,TGTGCCTGGAGCTCTATCTATGGCTACACCTTC
TRBV7-2,TRBJ1-2,-,13,-,CASSLTVNYGYTF,TGTGCCAGCAGCTTGACAGTTAACTATGGCTACACCTTC
TRBV9,TRBJ2-1,-,19,TRBD2,CASSPSLGLAGAKYNEQFF,TGTGCCAGCAGCCCATCCCTAGGGCTAGCGGGAGCAAAATACAATGAGCAGTTCTTC
TRBV19,TRBJ1-2,-,15,-,CASVGRAGFGYGYTF,TGTGCCAGTGTCGGCAGGGCTGGTTTTGGCTATGGCTACACCTTC
TRBV6-5,TRBJ1-5,-,13,-,CASSTGTAQPQHF,TGTGCCAGCAGTACGGGAACGGCTCAGCCCCAGCATTTT
TRBV10-3,TRBJ2-7,-,16,TRBD2,CAISLAPGGVNYEQYF,TGTGCCATCAGCCTCGCCCCGGGGGGAGTCAATTACGAGCAGTACTTC
TRBV20-1,TRBJ1-2,-,10,-,CSASGYGYTF,TGCAGTGCCAGCGGCTATGGCTACACCTTC
TRBV29-1,TRBJ1-1,-,14,TRBD1,CSAAGTGRPTEAFF,TGCAGCGCTGCAGGGACAGGGCGGCCCACTGAAGCTTTCTTT
TRBV28,TRBJ1-5,-,14,-,CASRPRQRNQPQHF,TGTGCCAGCAGGCCCAGACAGCGCAATCAGCCCCAGCATTTT
TRBV3-1/TRBV3-2,TRBJ1-1,-,13,-,CASSQLRNTEAFF,TGTGCCAGCAGCCAGCTCAGGAACACTGAAGCTTTCTTT
TRBV6-4,TRBJ2-3,-,15,-,CASSDSGGSTDTQYF,TGTGCCAGCAGTGACTCGGGCGGGAGCACAGATACGCAGTATTTT
TRBV28,TRBJ1-5,-,13,-,CASSPGGTGAQHF,TGTGCCAGCAGCCCGGGGGGAACGGGGGCCCAGCATTTT
TRBV11-3,TRBJ2-1,-,13,TRBD2,CASSFSPGGEQFF,TGTGCCAGCAGCTTTAGCCCGGGGGGTGAGCAGTTCTTC